This record covers a single T cell receptor beta chain. Its antigen remains undetermined. Base qualities are not recorded, but no much larger clone differs from it by a single base. Here V drops 2 bases and J drops 8 bases, and the junction holds 18 bases not matched to any gene. CDR1 and CDR2 are drawn from the germline V gene: MNHNS, SASEGT. The CDR3 goes from the cysteine to the phenylalanine over 19 residues. Only CDR3 DNA remains: 57 bases, in frame from the first base. Genomic DNA was isolated from the sorted cells so that the TCRbeta CDR3 region could be sequenced. TCRbeta CDR3 regions were sequenced using the immunoSEQ Assay. The immuneACCESS repertoire file appears here via TCRdb, limited to in-frame rearrangements. These files lack a portion of the clones; in checked studies, under half of the deficit traces to unresolved V genes, and the cause of the others is not known. A total of fewer than 60,000 clones appear in this sample, about 89% of them only once. Approximately 1.7% of the sample is taken by the ten largest.

The sample originates from a study of OX40 agonist ivuxolimab in advanced cancers. Notes on the research overall: Ivuxolimab, which targeted the costimulatory receptor OX40 (CD134), was an agonistic, fully human IgG2 monoclonal antibody. Of the approximately 54 dose-escalation patients, hepatocellular carcinoma was present in around 20, melanoma in roughly 15, renal cell carcinoma in 9 and head and neck cancer in 9. The point of sequencing TCRbeta in the periphery was to test whether ivuxolimab changed TCR sequence diversity and drove clonal T-cell expansion. Three dose-escalation patients achieved partial responses, one with hepatocellular carcinoma and two with cutaneous melanoma. A male proportion of roughly 85% and a mean age of approximately 58 years, ranging from about 23 to 90, were recorded for the dose-escalation cohort. Patients were allowed to have had prior anti-PD-1, anti-PD-L1 or anti-CTLA-4 therapy, and 40% to 45% of the dose-escalation patients had been treated with checkpoint inhibitors. The paper describes the monotherapy dose-escalation part (N of about 52 patients) of the phase I trial of ivuxolimab. Intravenous ivuxolimab was administered to patients every 2 weeks at six dose levels: 0.01, 0.1, 0.3, 1.5, 3 and 10 mg/kg.

Overall study outcomes, separate from this receptor: The antigen specificity of the clonally expanded peripheral T cells was not determined. Partial responders in the 0.1-3.0 mg/kg groups had among the lowest normalized peripheral clonal expansion, especially among CD8+ T cells. Low levels of normalized T-cell clonal expansion were also shown by some nonresponding patients. After ivuxolimab, CD8+ T cells had more expanded clones than CD4+ T cells on average. At doses from 0.1 to 3.0 mg/kg, clonal expansion was seen in both CD4+ and CD8+ blood T cells between baseline and week 6.

The trial excluded patients who had a history of autoimmune disease or were on systemic immunosuppression. Peripheral blood for TCR sequencing was collected from all dose cohorts at baseline, on cycle 4 day 1, and on cycle 7 day 1. Samples came from an open-label, multicenter, first-in-human phase I dose-escalation trial of ivuxolimab. Adults with locally advanced or metastatic head and neck squamous cell, hepatocellular, melanoma or renal cell carcinoma were enrolled in the trial. Before TCR sequencing, CD4+ and CD8+ T cells were separately sorted from peripheral blood. This clonotype was sampled from an adult with an advanced solid tumor such as melanoma, head and neck, liver or kidney cancer. Sequencing used CD4+ or CD8+ T cells sorted from blood, obtained in a trial of the OX40 agonist ivuxolimab. This receptor chain uses TRBV6-1 and TRBJ2-1, with TRBD2 identical over 10 junction bases. The DNA reads TGTGCCAGCAGTGAAATGAGGTTGAGTAGCGGGAGGCCCCAAGATGAGCAGTTCTTC. This translates into CASSEMRLSSGRPQDEQFF.